These 11 T cell receptor beta chains originate from one sample sequenced in a study of identical twins. TCRdb re-analysed the 5' RACE reads in MiXCR, keeping a single row per CDR3 protein. The sample gives 450,000 to 600,000 distinct CDR3 sequences, approximately 20% of which show up once; approximately 0.52% is in the top ten. This sample was shared with a second study, whose subject was yellow fever vaccine responses in identical twins.

The specimen was CD4+ T cells sorted from blood. The receptors were gathered from a woman between 18 and 29 years old in good health.

The chain employs TRBV12-3 or TRBV12-4 and TRBJ2-3; D remains unclear. The V end was cut by 6 bases, the J end by 1 base, with 8 bases between. This CDR3 spans 13 amino acids. The chain's CDR3 is CASSDWGTDTQYF. CDR3 sequence (DNA): TGTGCCAGCAGCGACTGGGGCACAGATACGCAGTATTTT.

The rearrangement joins TRBV28 to TRBJ2-2; 8 nucleotides line up with TRBD1. CDR3 length: 15 residues. Per germline, CDR1 MDHEN and CDR2 SYDVKM. The J segment lost 3 bases and the V segment lost 6 bases, leaving 6 bases of the junction unmatched. This CDR3 is CASRRDRIYTGELFF. The CDR3 region has the DNA TGTGCCAGCAGGAGGGACAGGATATACACCGGGGAGCTGTTTTTT.

About this clonotype: Germline is not matched at one junction end, which may reflect a read error. The chain combines TRBV6-1 with TRBJ2-2; D tentatively fits TRBD1 or TRBD2 (5 bases each). Germline loops: CDR1 MNHNS, CDR2 SASEGT. This CDR3 spans 15 amino acids. The CDR3 protein is CATSGGVSGTGELFF. The CDR3 DNA follows: TGTGCCACCAGTGGGGGAGTGTCAGGCACCGGGGAGCTGTTTTTT.

V and J are TRBV24-1 and TRBJ2-5, with TRBD1 matching 9 bases. The germline gives CDR1 KGHDR, CDR2 SFDVKD. Losses at the gene ends were 4 bases for V and 5 bases for J; bases not matched to a gene: 4. CDR3 size: 14 residues. For the CDR3, the DNA is TGTGCCACCAGTGAAGCCGGGACAGGGGAGACCCAGTACTTC. Its protein is CATSEAGTGETQYF.

The V gene is TRBV24-1, the J gene TRBJ1-2; unclear D gene. V was clipped by 7 bases and J by 4 bases, with 9 bases between them. The CDR3 consists of 12 residues. Germline V lookup: CDR1 KGHDR, CDR2 SFDVKD. The CDR3 nucleotides are TGTGCCACCAGCGGAGGAAGCTATGGCTACACCTTC. Its translation is CATSGGSYGYTF.

This clonotype turned up a few times. The rearrangement links TRBV12-3 or TRBV12-4 to TRBJ2-3, with a tentative D call TRBD2 (6 bases). This CDR3 contains 15 residues. Trimming pared 6 bases from V and 1 base from J, leaving 14 bases between. Written as DNA, the CDR3 is TGTGCCAGCAGGTTCGCTGGCGGGGGCACAGATACGCAGTATTTT. Its protein product is CASRFAGGGTDTQYF.

As regards this clonotype: Germline and junction disagree at one end, which may indicate a read error. This chain joins TRBV28 and TRBJ2-3; D could derive from TRBD1 or TRBD2 (5 bases each). This CDR3 comprises 14 residues. In germline, CDR1 is MDHEN, CDR2 SYDVKM. CDR3 in amino acids: CASRAGISTDTQYF. CDR3 nucleotides: TGCGCCAGCAGGGCCGGGATTAGCACAGATACGCAGTATTTT.

The gene calls are TRBV11-2 and TRBJ2-6; no reliable D call. Germline V gene data show CDR1 as SGHAT and CDR2 as FQNNGV. V lost 7 bases and J 0 bases, leaving 10 bases between the germline ends. This CDR3 is built from 15 residues. CDR3 loop: CASTLRLSGANVLTF. In DNA form, the CDR3 reads TGTGCCAGCACCCTACGTCTCTCTGGGGCCAACGTCCTGACTTTC.

The chain combines TRBV20-1 with TRBJ1-4; no clear D gene. The CDR3 is made up of 12 amino acids. CDR1 and CDR2 (germline): DFQATT, SNEGSKA (reference sequence). V was clipped by 5 bases and J by 8 bases, with 12 bases between them. This CDR3 is CSAAGRPEKLFF. In DNA, the CDR3 is TGCAGTGCTGCCGGGCGGCCAGAAAAACTGTTTTTT.

This clonotype was counted many times. The chain has TRBV15 and TRBJ2-1; D is unclear. Looked up from germline, CDR1 is LNHNV and CDR2 is YYDKDF (reference sequence). The length of the CDR3 is 15 residues. V was trimmed by 0 bases and J by 6 bases, leaving 12 bases between them. The CDR3, as DNA: TGTGCCACCAGCAGAGATCTTCCAGCTTTCAATGAGCAGTTCTTC. It codes for CATSRDLPAFNEQFF. The entire variable domain, with the rest obtained from reference TRBV15 and TRBJ2-1, is as follows: DAMVIQNPRYQVTQFGKPVTLSCSQTLNHNVMYWYQQKSSQAPKLLFHYYDKDFNNEADTPDNFQSRRPNTSFCFLDIRSPGLGDTAMYLCATSRDLPAFNEQFFGPGTRLTVL.

This clonotype showed up just a few times. The chain joins TRBV5-1 to TRBJ2-3; 11 nucleotides align to TRBD1. This CDR3 comprises 15 residues. Germline V gene sequence: CDR1 SGHRS, CDR2 YFSETQ. V shed 1 base, J shed 5 bases, and the junction held 3 bases outside the gene matches. CDR3 region: CASSLRTGGVDTQYF. The CDR3 nucleotides are TGCGCCAGCAGCTTGCGGACAGGGGGCGTAGATACGCAGTATTTT.